What follows describes a single T cell receptor beta chain. TCR beta VDJ combinations and CDR3 sequences were profiled from genomic DNA. TCRdb re-analysed the reads in MiXCR, keeping a single row per CDR3 protein. The sample has 150,000 or so distinct CDR3 sequences; around 50% are singletons. This CDR3 has 13 residues. The ends lost 8 bases at V and 8 bases at J; junction bases unmatched: 9. CDR1 DFQATT and CDR2 SNEGSKA come from the germline V gene (reference sequence). Patients chosen for sequencing had CD8+CD57+ cells that had expanded, as shown by flow cytometry. The sample originates from a study of CD8+CD57+ T cells in acquired aplastic anemia. Study context: Quantities of DNA derived from sorted CD4+ and CD8+ cells averaged around 3.2 ug.

Material for sequencing was sorted CD4+, CD8+, or CD8+CD57+ T cells (not recorded which) from PBMCs. V and J are TRBV20-1 and TRBJ2-1; 10 bases are shared with TRBD1. The receptor was derived from a human donor with aplastic anemia. The CDR3 loop reads CSRRQGARDEQFF. The CDR3 DNA is TGCAGTAGGCGACAGGGGGCGAGGGATGAGCAGTTCTTC.